These T cell receptor beta chains were read from a single sample in a study of cytomegalovirus exposure and HLA in healthy donors. Libraries were prepared by immunoSEQ multiplex PCR; TCRdb keeps only in-frame clonotypes and omits some of them. The table includes under 200,000 clones, approximately 70% detected once. What was sequenced was PBMCs. All receptors come from a woman aged 18-29 years in good health and CMV-seropositive. CDR3s leave out the opening cysteine and the closing phenylalanine or tryptophan.

CDR3: ASSPVMTSGGHEQF; J: TRBJ2-1; V: TRBV9
CDR3: ASSPRTGGYEQY; J: .; V: TRBV9
CDR3: ASSLSPGQGASRGYT; J: TRBJ1-2; V: TRBV5-4
CDR3: ASSVAADRVTYEQY; J: TRBJ2-7; V: TRBV6-1
CDR3: ASSPSYRVFSYEQY; J: TRBJ2-7; V: TRBV14
CDR3: ASSPVGWGGEQY; J: TRBJ2-7; V: TRBV4-3
CDR3: ASSSSAAGYEQY; J: TRBJ2-7; V: TRBV27
CDR3: ASSPTEYGYT; J: TRBJ1-2; V: TRBV6-1
CDR3: ASSLGGAGEGYT; J: TRBJ1-2; V: TRBV7-2
CDR3: ASSYSETGNTEAF; J: TRBJ1-1; V: TRBV6-5
CDR3: ASTQTTVGTEAF; J: TRBJ1-1; V: TRBV6-5
CDR3: ASSLGGGEWETQY; J: TRBJ2-5; V: TRBV11-2
CDR3: ASSLSRQGIAEAF; J: TRBJ1-1; V: TRBV7-2
CDR3: ASSRDSTYEQY; J: TRBJ2-7; V: TRBV7-2
CDR3: ASSYRSGGPEKLF; J: TRBJ1-4; V: TRBV6-5
CDR3: ASSQDVGTGGNIQY; J: TRBJ2-4; V: TRBV4-3
CDR3: ATRDRDYEQY; J: .; V: TRBV5-1
CDR3: ASSGGQGQPQH; J: TRBJ1-5; V: TRBV5-1
CDR3: ATSRDGHDREITEAF; J: TRBJ1-1; V: TRBV15
CDR3: ASSPPSRGANTGELF; J: TRBJ2-2; V: TRBV18
CDR3: ASSFSGGAPPNNEQF; J: TRBJ2-1; V: TRBV27
CDR3: ASSIGPWVAGGLTDTQY; J: TRBJ2-3; V: TRBV11-1
CDR3: ASSATSGGQTQY; J: TRBJ2-5; V: TRBV9
CDR3: ASSVSSGGAYNEQF; J: TRBJ2-1; V: TRBV7-9
CDR3: ASSFWTGGNYEQY; J: TRBJ2-7; V: TRBV5-6
CDR3: ASSQRVYRGYEQY; J: TRBJ2-7; V: TRBV4-3
CDR3: SSSLVTGGSTEAF; J: TRBJ1-1; V: TRBV7-9
CDR3: ASSLSEGYT; J: TRBJ1-2; V: TRBV7-2
CDR3: ASSVTGVLYEQY; J: TRBJ2-7; V: TRBV6-6
CDR3: ASSRTGDTDTQY; J: TRBJ2-3; V: TRBV6-5
CDR3: ASLVLAKNIQY; J: TRBJ2-4; V: TRBV11-2
CDR3: ASSQEGANSGANVLT; J: TRBJ2-6; V: TRBV4-2
CDR3: ASSLVQGTTDTQY; J: TRBJ2-3; V: TRBV7-3
CDR3: ASSQDVRGWQF; J: TRBJ2-1; V: TRBV4-3
CDR3: ASGRRTGMSTEAF; J: TRBJ1-1; V: TRBV2
CDR3: ASSSGTNYEQF; J: TRBJ2-1; V: TRBV13
CDR3: ASSSPVPEQY; J: TRBJ2-7; V: TRBV11-2
CDR3: ASSLGTGSGTEAF; J: TRBJ1-1; V: TRBV28
CDR3: ASSLYEGAALH; J: TRBJ1-6; V: TRBV5-5
CDR3: ASSLQGAQGYT; J: TRBJ1-2; V: TRBV28
CDR3: ASSHPSGNEQF; J: TRBJ2-1; V: TRBV4-1
CDR3: ASSPGAQAIYEQY; J: TRBJ2-7; V: TRBV7-9
CDR3: ASSLGRGAEAF; J: TRBJ1-1; V: TRBV13
CDR3: ASRGAGQGNQPQH; J: TRBJ1-5; V: TRBV28
CDR3: ASSLSVVNTGELF; J: TRBJ2-2; V: TRBV7-3
CDR3: ASSLRGQETQY; J: TRBJ2-5; V: TRBV7-3
CDR3: ASSQAGGRGNTIY; J: TRBJ1-3; V: TRBV4-1
CDR3: SASAASFNYGYT; J: TRBJ1-2; V: TRBV29-1
CDR3: ASSLGQGPETQY; J: TRBJ2-5; V: TRBV13
CDR3: ASSLSQGFSEQY; J: TRBJ2-7; V: TRBV11-2
CDR3: ASSSAPGQETQY; J: TRBJ2-5; V: TRBV5-1
CDR3: ASSFDSGGNEQY; J: TRBJ2-7; V: TRBV5-1